This T cell receptor beta chain was obtained from a study of technical replicates of blood from a few donors. CDR3 length: 13 amino acids. The germline V gene encodes CDR1 SQVTM and CDR2 ANQGSEA. V lost 6 bases, J lost 3 bases, and 8 bases stayed unmatched. Using immunoSEQ multiplex PCR, the repertoire was profiled, and TCRdb retains in-frame clones only, with some absent. The sample shows 35,000 to 50,000 clones, over 95% of them seen only once. The chain couples TRBV29-1 to TRBJ2-7; 7 nucleotides line up with TRBD1. Sequenced sample: T cells isolated from PBMCs. The sequence was obtained from a human donor in good health. CDR3: CSVLGQRLYEQYF. The CDR3 bases are TGCAGCGTCCTGGGACAGAGACTCTACGAGCAGTACTTC.